This TCR beta chain emerged from a study of blood T cell repertoires in COVID-19. Across the whole study: Samples came from the United States, Italy and Spain, spanning acute and convalescent COVID-19. Sources were T cells, B-cell-depleted T cells, or PBMCs; the material itself was cDNA or gDNA.

The ends were cut back, 1 base at V and 5 bases at J, with 11 bases in the middle. Germline CDR1 MNHEY, CDR2 SVGAGI. This CDR3 is 15 amino acids long. Original handling: Amplification of reference gene primers was used by the study to estimate nucleated cell counts. Clones were sequenced by immunoSEQ multiplex PCR, and TCRdb holds only the in-frame ones, with some missing. The D gene and trimming were derived from the DNA, and the V and J assignments and clone size from that table. Of just over 95,000 clones in the sample, 82% were seen once. Material: peripheral blood. V is TRBV6-5 and J is TRBJ2-2; D is possibly TRBD2 (7 bases). This receptor was taken from an older man with acute or convalescent COVID-19. CDR3 coding DNA: TGTGCCAGCAGTTACTTCGGGGGGCAAACCGGGGAGCTGTTTTTT. Translated: CASSYFGGQTGELFF.